The rows below give T cell receptor beta chains drawn from one sample of a study of identical twins. TCRdb reanalysed the 5' RACE reads using MiXCR and keeps one entry per CDR3 protein. The sample has roughly 770,000 distinct CDR3 sequences, approximately 18% seen once. These data were also reused for a study on T cells expressing NK-cell markers.

The sample consisted of PBMCs. These receptor sequences come from a woman aged 18-29 years in good health. Each CDR3 is given without its conserved first and last residue. Where a row states a size, it is once, few, many or the class of an expanded clone; other rows omit it.

J gene: TRBJ2-5
V gene: TRBV5-1
clone size: few
CDR3 protein: ASKGVGFGQETQY

J gene: TRBJ2-6
V gene: TRBV3-1
clone size: many
CDR3 protein: ASSLLSSGANVLT

J gene: TRBJ2-7
V gene: TRBV18
clone size: few
CDR3 protein: ASSPEKREQY

J gene: TRBJ2-3
V gene: TRBV7-9
clone size: -
CDR3 protein: ASSSRWQGTQY

J gene: TRBJ2-3
V gene: TRBV12-3/TRBV12-4
clone size: few
CDR3 protein: ASSRDSPTDTQY

J gene: TRBJ2-1
V gene: TRBV5-1
clone size: -
CDR3 protein: ASSSQGGLAGGANEQF

J gene: TRBJ2-7
V gene: TRBV12-3/TRBV12-4
clone size: many
CDR3 protein: ASSLGTKSYEQY

J gene: TRBJ1-2
V gene: TRBV10-2
clone size: few
CDR3 protein: ASSESGDNYGYT

J gene: TRBJ1-1
V gene: TRBV12-3/TRBV12-4
clone size: -
CDR3 protein: ASRDREDTEAF

J gene: TRBJ2-5
V gene: TRBV10-3
clone size: few
CDR3 protein: AISGSIRGETQY

J gene: TRBJ2-1
V gene: TRBV6-5
clone size: few
CDR3 protein: ASSAWGEQF

J gene: TRBJ2-7
V gene: TRBV7-2
clone size: few
CDR3 protein: ASSFDSGYEQY

J gene: TRBJ2-7
V gene: TRBV6-5
clone size: few
CDR3 protein: ASSFRAGRYEQY

J gene: TRBJ1-1
V gene: TRBV12-3/TRBV12-4
clone size: many
CDR3 protein: ASKGRVTEAF

J gene: TRBJ2-2
V gene: TRBV3-1
clone size: -
CDR3 protein: ASSPWGLAANTGELF

J gene: TRBJ1-1
V gene: TRBV7-2
clone size: -
CDR3 protein: ASSPETGHTEAF

J gene: TRBJ1-6
V gene: TRBV27
clone size: -
CDR3 protein: ASSYRALYSPLH

J gene: TRBJ2-7
V gene: TRBV20-1
clone size: few
CDR3 protein: SARYRVDEQY

J gene: TRBJ2-1
V gene: TRBV29-1
clone size: -
CDR3 protein: SVEDQWKTQF

J gene: TRBJ2-1
V gene: TRBV7-9
clone size: -
CDR3 protein: ASSLDRGGTGKF

J gene: TRBJ2-1
V gene: TRBV12-3/TRBV12-4
clone size: many
CDR3 protein: ASSRRTSGSANEQF

J gene: TRBJ2-2
V gene: TRBV11-2
clone size: -
CDR3 protein: ASSLQGLAGGGTGELF

J gene: TRBJ1-5
V gene: TRBV4-3
clone size: few
CDR3 protein: ASSQGYGDGQPQH

J gene: TRBJ2-3
V gene: TRBV23-1
clone size: -
CDR3 protein: ASSQSPSGGASTDTQY

J gene: TRBJ2-7
V gene: TRBV9
clone size: few
CDR3 protein: ASSPADREYEQY

J gene: TRBJ2-7
V gene: TRBV29-1
clone size: -
CDR3 protein: SVEDRTGSYEQY

J gene: TRBJ2-1
V gene: TRBV12-3/TRBV12-4
clone size: many
CDR3 protein: ASRSGYEQF

J gene: TRBJ2-5
V gene: TRBV5-1
clone size: -
CDR3 protein: ASSGGALRETQY

J gene: TRBJ1-2
V gene: TRBV7-9
clone size: few
CDR3 protein: ASSPAARHPYT

J gene: TRBJ1-2
V gene: TRBV3-1
clone size: -
CDR3 protein: ASKRTWTEPYGYT

J gene: TRBJ1-1
V gene: TRBV9
clone size: -
CDR3 protein: ASSVEFRNTEAF

J gene: TRBJ1-5
V gene: TRBV5-6
clone size: few
CDR3 protein: ASSSGDTYNQPQH

J gene: TRBJ2-5
V gene: TRBV4-3
clone size: few
CDR3 protein: ASKGRAETQY

J gene: TRBJ2-5
V gene: TRBV12-3/TRBV12-4
clone size: -
CDR3 protein: ASKENQETQY

J gene: TRBJ2-1
V gene: TRBV10-3
clone size: many
CDR3 protein: AIRKTSGGLSSYNEQF

J gene: TRBJ2-7
V gene: TRBV20-1
clone size: -
CDR3 protein: SASSTGVNEQY

J gene: TRBJ2-5
V gene: TRBV5-1
clone size: few
CDR3 protein: ASSRLLAIKETQY

J gene: TRBJ1-2
V gene: TRBV7-9
clone size: few
CDR3 protein: ASSLGAQPSYT

J gene: TRBJ2-5
V gene: TRBV15
clone size: -
CDR3 protein: ATSRFQETQY

J gene: TRBJ2-7
V gene: TRBV20-1
clone size: few
CDR3 protein: SARGGGHEQY

J gene: TRBJ2-1
V gene: TRBV7-2
clone size: few
CDR3 protein: ASSLRLGYNEQF

J gene: TRBJ1-6
V gene: TRBV12-3/TRBV12-4
clone size: few
CDR3 protein: ASSFGTGPNH

J gene: TRBJ2-1
V gene: TRBV12-3/TRBV12-4
clone size: once
CDR3 protein: ASSFFRTRDNEQF

J gene: TRBJ1-1
V gene: TRBV12-3/TRBV12-4
clone size: -
CDR3 protein: ASSFGQAEAF

J gene: TRBJ2-7
V gene: TRBV3-1
clone size: -
CDR3 protein: ASSPAAVSYEQY

J gene: TRBJ2-1
V gene: TRBV20-1
clone size: -
CDR3 protein: SAVGREQF

J gene: TRBJ1-1
V gene: TRBV12-3/TRBV12-4
clone size: many
CDR3 protein: ASSPDSGEAF

J gene: TRBJ2-7
V gene: TRBV10-1
clone size: few
CDR3 protein: ASQTSGDGEQY

J gene: TRBJ2-5
V gene: TRBV10-3
clone size: few
CDR3 protein: AISEGKETQY

J gene: TRBJ2-1
V gene: TRBV7-8
clone size: -
CDR3 protein: ASSGRTGEPYNEQF

J gene: TRBJ2-7
V gene: TRBV20-1
clone size: -
CDR3 protein: CLGGSGGAKSSYEQY

J gene: TRBJ2-6
V gene: TRBV5-1
clone size: many
CDR3 protein: ASSLGDSGANVLT

J gene: TRBJ2-1
V gene: TRBV4-3
clone size: -
CDR3 protein: ASSQAQGPTHEQF

J gene: TRBJ2-5
V gene: TRBV20-1
clone size: many
CDR3 protein: SARDDQETQY

J gene: TRBJ2-2
V gene: TRBV7-3
clone size: -
CDR3 protein: ASSSNRGVTGHGELF

J gene: TRBJ1-1
V gene: TRBV18
clone size: many
CDR3 protein: ASSRRDNQAEAF

J gene: TRBJ2-1
V gene: TRBV7-6
clone size: -
CDR3 protein: ASRPSGNNEQF

J gene: TRBJ2-1
V gene: TRBV29-1
clone size: -
CDR3 protein: SGEQGGNEQF